These 13 T cell receptor beta chains came from one sample sequenced in a study of blood T cell repertoires in COVID-19. Using immunoSEQ multiplex PCR, the repertoire was profiled, and TCRdb retains in-frame clones only, with some absent. The sample lists about 51,000 clones, 75% to 90% occurring once. Sequencing input: peripheral blood. The receptors were gathered from a man aged 55 to 69 with acute or convalescent COVID-19.

The chain links TRBV7-2 to TRBJ2-5; weak D call: TRBD2 (7 bases). Trimming removed 5 bases at V and 1 base at J, with 17 bases between. Germline loops: CDR1 SGHTA, CDR2 FQGNSA. The CDR3 extends over 16 amino acids. The CDR3 nucleotides read TGTGCCAGCAGCGATAATCGGGGGGCCCTCCAAGAGACCCAGTACTTC. Its protein product is CASSDNRGALQETQYF.

The chain employs TRBV7-9 and TRBJ1-5, with unresolved D. Trimming left V 5 bases short and J 5 bases short, with 7 bases between. The CDR3 sequence is 12 residues long. Per germline, CDR1 SEHNR and CDR2 FQNEAQ (reference sequence). Here the CDR3 reads CASSRTDQPQHF. CDR3 nucleotide sequence: TGTGCCAGCAGCCGAACGGATCAGCCCCAGCATTTT.

The V call is TRBV11-3, the J call TRBJ1-1; D is undetermined. Trimming stripped 8 bases from V and 5 bases from J, with 9 bases between. The CDR3 consists of 11 residues. Germline V gene sequence: CDR1 SGHNT, CDR2 YENEEA. CDR3 nucleotides: TGTGCCAGCGGCATAGCAACTGAAGCTTTCTTT. As protein: CASGIATEAFF.

This clone has more than one count but fewer than ten. V and J are TRBV9 and TRBJ2-1, with 10 bases aligning to TRBD2. The CDR3 totals 15 residues. From germline, CDR1 is SGDLS and CDR2 YYNGEE. The trim removed 4 bases at V and 5 bases at J, leaving 6 bases unmatched. CDR3 sequence: CASSYGLADDNEQFF. The CDR3 bases are TGTGCCAGCAGCTACGGACTAGCGGATGACAATGAGCAGTTCTTC.

Note on this clone: Other nucleotide sequences from this sample produce the same CDR3. V is TRBV28 and J is TRBJ1-4, with TRBD1 matching over 8 bases. The CDR3 spans 14 residues. Germline CDR1 and CDR2: MDHEN and SYDVKM. Trimming cost V 6 bases and J 7 bases; bases outside gene matches: 7. The CDR3 DNA is TGTGCCAGCAGCTCCGGACAGGGTCGTGAAAAACTGTTTTTT. This gives the protein CASSSGQGREKLFF. Full variable domain (remainder filled in from reference TRBV28 and TRBJ1-4): DVKVTQSSRYLVKRTGEKVFLECVQDMDHENMFWYRQDPGLGLRLIYFSYDVKMKEKGDIPEGYSVSREKKERFSLILESASTNQTSMYLCASSSGQGREKLFFGSGTQLSVL.

This rearrangement joins TRBV5-5 to TRBJ2-6; 9 nucleotides agree with TRBD1. CDR1 SGHKS and CDR2 YYEKEE come from the germline V gene (reference sequence). This CDR3 spans 19 amino acids. The junction had 8 bases not matched to a gene; V was cut back by 1 base and J by 0 bases. The DNA for the CDR3 is TGTGCCAGCAGCTTGTCGGTGGGACAGGGCAACTCTGGGGCCAACGTCCTGACTTTC. Its protein is CASSLSVGQGNSGANVLTF. Filled out from reference TRBV5-5 and TRBJ2-6, the complete variable domain reads DAGVTQSPTHLIKTRGQQVTLRCSPISGHKSVSWYQQVLGQGPQFIFQYYEKEERGRGNFPDRFSARQFPNYSSELNVNALLLGDSALYLCASSLSVGQGNSGANVLTFGAGSRLTVL.

The gene calls are TRBV2 and TRBJ2-7, with 9 bases matching TRBD1. Germline V gives CDR1 SNHLY, CDR2 FYNNEI. This CDR3 spans 16 amino acids. V was pared by 3 bases and J by 5 bases, with 11 bases of the junction left unmatched. The CDR3 loop reads CASSDLVTGGRDEQYF. CDR3 in DNA: TGTGCCAGCAGTGACCTGGTAACAGGGGGCAGGGACGAGCAGTACTTC.

V usage is TRBV3-1 (or the pseudogene TRBV3-2) and J usage is TRBJ2-7; 13 nucleotides align to TRBD2. CDR3 length: 16 amino acids. V was pared by 4 bases and J by 2 bases, with 5 bases of the junction left unmatched. Germline CDR1 and CDR2: LGHDT and YNNKEL (reference sequence). The DNA for the CDR3 is TGTGCCAGCAGCCGTCCGGGACTAGCGGGAACCTACGAGCAGTACTTC. Translated, it gives CASSRPGLAGTYEQYF.

The V gene is TRBV19, the J gene TRBJ1-4; possibly TRBD1 for D (5 bases). The germline gives CDR1 LNHDA, CDR2 SQIVND (reference sequence). The CDR3 length is 14 residues. V shed 6 bases and J shed 7 bases, with 15 bases lying between them. In DNA, the CDR3 is TGTGCCAGTAGCCAGGCGGGGGGAGGTGAAAAACTGTTTTTT. Amino acids: CASSQAGGGEKLFF.

The chain recombines TRBV6-5 with TRBJ1-2; TRBD1 matches at 10 bases. The CDR3 is 12 amino acids. Germline CDR1 is MNHEY and CDR2 is SVGAGI. After removal of 9 bases from V and 7 bases from J, the junction contained 5 bases not matched to a gene. In DNA form, the CDR3 reads TGTGCCAGAGGGGGACAGGGGCTTGGCTACACCTTC. Its translation is CARGGQGLGYTF.

This chain joins TRBV6-1 and TRBJ2-7, with TRBD1 matching over 9 bases. The CDR3 loop spans 15 amino acids. Germline V lookup: CDR1 MNHNS, CDR2 SASEGT. V was pared by 3 bases and J by 2 bases, with 5 bases of the junction left unmatched. The CDR3 loop reads CASSEGTGRTYEQYF. CDR3 DNA sequence: TGTGCCAGCAGTGAGGGGACAGGGCGAACCTACGAGCAGTACTTC.

This clone has just one count. CDR3 coding DNA: TGCGCCAGCAGCCAAGGGATTGCGGGTCAAGAGACCCAGTACTTC. Translating gives CASSQGIAGQETQYF. V and J are TRBV4-1 and TRBJ2-5, with D perhaps TRBD2 (5 bases). Germline V gene data show CDR1 as MGHRA and CDR2 as YSYEKL. V lost 1 base to trimming and J lost 2 bases, with 11 bases between them. The CDR3 length is 15 residues.

The rearrangement joins TRBV6-1 to TRBJ1-3, with D hard to call. CDR3 length: 16 residues. V was cut by 3 bases and J by 0 bases, with 12 bases left in between. CDR1 and CDR2 (germline): MNHNS, SASEGT. The CDR3 is CASSEVVRNSGNTIYF. The CDR3 region has the DNA TGTGCCAGCAGTGAGGTAGTCAGGAACTCTGGAAACACCATATATTTT.